The T cell receptor (beta chain) described here comes from a study of CD8+ T cells in alopecia areata. Extraction of RNA preceded its reverse transcription into cDNA, which served as the sequencing template. Clones were sequenced by immunoSEQ multiplex PCR, and TCRdb holds only the in-frame ones, with some missing. The sample consists of about 76,000 clones, approximately 64% of them appearing once. Regarding treatment: oral pan-JAK inhibitor, 5-10 mg twice daily. From germline, CDR1 is SNHLY and CDR2 FYNNEI. The CDR3 extends over 13 amino acids. Deletions cut 3 bases from V and 7 bases from J, with 10 bases between.

The TCR originated in a human donor with alopecia areata. This chain links TRBV2 with TRBJ2-1, with no clear D. This sample comprised CD8+ T cells sorted from blood, obtained at week 24, from a patient treated with tofacitinib. CDR3: CASSELRSNEQFF. The DNA of the CDR3 is TGTGCCAGCAGTGAGTTAAGGTCGAATGAGCAGTTCTTC.